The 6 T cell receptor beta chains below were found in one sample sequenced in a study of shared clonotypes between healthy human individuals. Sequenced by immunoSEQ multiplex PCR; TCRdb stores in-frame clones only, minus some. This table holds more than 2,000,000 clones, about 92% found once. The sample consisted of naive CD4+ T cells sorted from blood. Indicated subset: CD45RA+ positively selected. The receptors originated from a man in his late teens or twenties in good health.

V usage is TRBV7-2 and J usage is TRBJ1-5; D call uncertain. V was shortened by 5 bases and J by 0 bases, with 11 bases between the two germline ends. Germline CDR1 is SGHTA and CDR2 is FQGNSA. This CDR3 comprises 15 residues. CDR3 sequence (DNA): TGTGCCAGCAGCCTGCGGATCGATAGCAATCAGCCCCAGCATTTT. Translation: CASSLRIDSNQPQHF.

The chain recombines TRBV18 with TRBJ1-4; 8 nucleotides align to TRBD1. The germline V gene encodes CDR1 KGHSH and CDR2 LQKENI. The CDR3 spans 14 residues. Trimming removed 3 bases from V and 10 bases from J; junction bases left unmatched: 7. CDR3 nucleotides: TGTGCCAGCTCACCCGACAGGGGACAAGGAAAACTGTTTTTT. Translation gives CASSPDRGQGKLFF.

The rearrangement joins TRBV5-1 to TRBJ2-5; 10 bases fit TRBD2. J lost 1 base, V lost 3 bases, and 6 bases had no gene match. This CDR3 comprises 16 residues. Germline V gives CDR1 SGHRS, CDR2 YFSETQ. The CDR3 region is CASSSNSGGPQETQYF. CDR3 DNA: TGCGCCAGCAGCTCAAATAGCGGGGGGCCCCAAGAGACCCAGTACTTC.

The chain's CDR3 is CASSQWQVVEKLFF. The DNA of the CDR3 is TGTGCCAGCAGCCAATGGCAAGTAGTGGAAAAACTGTTTTTT. This rearrangement joins TRBV16 to TRBJ1-4, with no clear D. CDR1 and CDR2 from the germline V gene are KGHSY and FQNENV. Trimming removed 1 base at V and 8 bases at J, with 11 bases between. The CDR3 is 14 residues long.

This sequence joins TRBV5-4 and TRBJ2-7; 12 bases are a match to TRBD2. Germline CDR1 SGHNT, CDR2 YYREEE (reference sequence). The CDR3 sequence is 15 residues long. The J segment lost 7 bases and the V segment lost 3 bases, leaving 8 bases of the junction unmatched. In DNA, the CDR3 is TGTGCCAGCAGCTCCCTAGCGGGGGGGCTTGAAGAGCAGTACTTC. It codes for CASSSLAGGLEEQYF.

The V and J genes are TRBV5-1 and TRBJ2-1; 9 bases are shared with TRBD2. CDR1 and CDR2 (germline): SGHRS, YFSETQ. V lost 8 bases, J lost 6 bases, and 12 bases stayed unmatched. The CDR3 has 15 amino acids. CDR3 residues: CASSVDGTSRNEQFF. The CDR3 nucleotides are TGCGCCAGTAGTGTAGACGGGACTAGCCGCAATGAGCAGTTCTTC.